This T cell receptor (beta chain) was sequenced during a study of post-analysis software for immune sequencing data. Sequencing libraries made from TCR beta cDNA carried unique molecular identifiers. TCRdb called the PCR reads again in MiXCR, with one record for every CDR3 protein. The sample lists roughly 570,000 distinct CDR3 sequences, 30% to 40% occurring once. The source is a girl younger than 18 with multiple sclerosis. Sequenced: blood.

CDR3 sequence: CASSLIGIRTDTQYF. CDR3 nucleotide sequence: TGTGCCAGCAGTTTAATAGGGATTCGCACAGATACGCAGTATTTT. The V gene is TRBV28, the J gene TRBJ2-3; unclear D gene. Per germline, CDR1 MDHEN and CDR2 SYDVKM. The ends were cut back, 2 bases at V and 1 base at J, with 10 bases in the middle. CDR3 size: 15 residues.